Reported below is one TCR beta chain. Its antigen is still unknown. Using immunoSEQ multiplex PCR, the repertoire was profiled, and TCRdb retains in-frame clones only, with some absent. The data contain roughly 80,000 clones, around 90% of them seen just once; the ten biggest clones take up 8%. The sample originates from a study of T cell responses to AZD1222 COVID-19 vaccine. Study-wide points: Rises in breadth and depth of Spike-specific TCRs came after two AZD1222 doses. Epitopes outside B.1.351 and B.1.1.7 mutated regions reportedly drew nearly half of spike TCRs. With dominance at 160-218 and 743-854, vaccine-associated CD4 TCRs spanned spike. White British donors predominated, females outnumbered males, and clonal diversity was possibly underestimated.

V lost 6 bases to trimming and J lost 6 bases; unmatched junction nucleotides: 8. The CDR3 runs 14 residues. Germline values: CDR1 SGHVS, CDR2 FQNEAQ. The sample consisted of peripheral blood, taken 28 days after the second AZD1222 dose. This receptor was obtained from an adult who received the AZD1222 COVID-19 vaccine. V is TRBV7-8 and J is TRBJ2-1; 7 nucleotides line up with TRBD2. DNA of the CDR3: TGTGCCAGCAGTCCCCCGGGAGGCGGCAATGAGCAGTTCTTC. It codes for CASSPPGGGNEQFF.